The 6 T cell receptor beta chains presented below share a single source sample, sequenced in a study of blood T cell repertoires in COVID-19. Here immunoSEQ multiplex PCR was the method, and the copy in TCRdb shows in-frame clones only, minus some. The sample contains more than 85,000 clones, more than 85% of which appear only once. Material: peripheral blood. The receptors stem from a man younger than 35 with acute or convalescent COVID-19.

This chain connects TRBV4-1 to TRBJ1-4; the D gene is possibly TRBD1 (5 bases). The germline V gene has CDR1 MGHRA and CDR2 YSYEKL. V shed 1 base and J shed 3 bases, with 12 bases lying between them. The length of the CDR3 is 16 residues. The CDR3 DNA reads as TGCGCCAGCAGCCAAGTGGAGCGGGACGCTAATGAAAAACTGTTTTTT. This translates into CASSQVERDANEKLFF.

This chain links TRBV6-5 with TRBJ1-4; TRBD1 might be the D (5 bases). V lost 1 base, J lost 8 bases, and 14 bases lay in between. This CDR3 is built from 15 residues. Germline V lookup: CDR1 MNHEY, CDR2 SVGAGI. As DNA, the CDR3 is TGTGCCAGCAGTTACTTTAGCCAGGGCTGGGAAAAACTGTTTTTT. Its translation: CASSYFSQGWEKLFF.

This clone has a single count. The rearrangement links TRBV9 to TRBJ2-2; TRBD1 is a possible D gene (6 bases). Trimming shortened V by 0 bases and J by 5 bases, and 14 bases separated the two germline ends. CDR3 length: 16 residues. Germline CDR1 SGDLS, CDR2 YYNGEE. The CDR3 protein is CASSVGAGAGTGELFF. CDR3 DNA sequence: TGTGCCAGCAGCGTAGGTGCAGGGGCAGGTACCGGGGAGCTGTTTTTT.

The chain combines TRBV10-2 with TRBJ2-1; 10 nucleotides match TRBD1. V was pared by 3 bases and J by 5 bases, with 7 bases of the junction left unmatched. Germline lookup yields CDR1 WSHSY and CDR2 SAAADI. This CDR3 has 16 amino acids. CDR3 region: CASSDPRDRGNNEQFF. CDR3 in DNA: TGCGCCAGCAGTGACCCCCGGGACAGGGGTAACAATGAGCAGTTCTTC.

There are a few counts of this clone. The V call is TRBV7-6, the J call TRBJ2-7; 8 bases match TRBD1. Per the germline V gene, CDR1 is SGHVS and CDR2 is FNYEAQ. The CDR3 spans 15 residues. The J segment lost 3 bases and the V segment lost 5 bases, leaving 9 bases of the junction unmatched. CDR3 sequence: CASSPQGATIYEQYF. CDR3 DNA: TGTGCCAGCAGCCCGCAGGGGGCCACAATCTACGAGCAGTACTTC.

On this clone itself: Other DNA sequences in this sample translate to the same CDR3. The CDR3 coding sequence is TGTGCCACCAGCTCCGGGATGAACACTGAAGCTTTCTTT. This gives the protein CATSSGMNTEAFF. This chain uses TRBV24-1 with TRBJ1-1; D unclear. V was trimmed by 7 bases and J by 0 bases, leaving 8 bases between them. CDR3 size: 13 residues. Germline assignment: CDR1 KGHDR and CDR2 SFDVKD.